Listed here are 5 T cell receptor beta chains from one sample, sequenced in a study of identical twins. TCRdb fed the 5' RACE reads into MiXCR, producing one record per CDR3 protein. The table has approximately 890,000 distinct CDR3 sequences, roughly an eighth seen once. These data are also associated with another study on yellow fever vaccine responses in identical twins.

The sample was PBMCs. The receptors were sampled from a woman aged 18-29 years in good health.

The sample holds a few counts of this clonotype. The V call is TRBV2, the J call TRBJ2-3; 9 bases align to TRBD2. This CDR3 has 15 residues. The junction had 6 bases not matched to a gene; V was cut back by 5 bases and J by 3 bases. CDR1 is SNHLY and CDR2 is FYNNEI in the germline V gene. CDR3 DNA sequence: TGTGCCAGCAGTATAGCGGGAGTAGATACAGATACGCAGTATTTT. Translation: CASSIAGVDTDTQYF.

This clonotype was detected a few times. This rearrangement joins TRBV20-1 to TRBJ2-1; D not certain. V was cut by 2 bases and J by 4 bases, with 6 bases left in between. Germline V gene data show CDR1 as DFQATT and CDR2 as SNEGSKA (reference sequence). This CDR3 is 12 amino acids long. CDR3 sequence: CSARRSYNEQFF. For the CDR3, the DNA is TGCAGTGCTAGAAGGTCATACAATGAGCAGTTCTTC.

This rearrangement joins TRBV18 to TRBJ1-1; no clear D. Germline V gene sequence: CDR1 KGHSH, CDR2 LQKENI. V gave up 4 bases and J gave up 0 bases, with 12 bases separating them. CDR3 size: 15 residues. The chain's CDR3 is CASSRGSGLNTEAFF. Written as DNA, the CDR3 is TGTGCCAGCTCACGAGGGAGCGGACTGAACACTGAAGCTTTCTTT.

V usage is TRBV4-1 and J usage is TRBJ2-1, with D tentatively TRBD2 (5 bases). Deletions cut 4 bases from V and 0 bases from J, with 16 bases between. Germline CDR1 is MGHRA and CDR2 is YSYEKL. The CDR3 covers 17 residues. The CDR3 nucleotides read TGCGCCAGCAGCCGCCCCCCGCGGGCGACCTCCTACAATGAGCAGTTCTTC. It codes for CASSRPPRATSYNEQFF.

This clonotype was seen a handful of times. The rearrangement joins TRBV5-1 to TRBJ1-4; D is uncertain. This CDR3 has 14 residues. The ends were cut back, 0 bases at V and 4 bases at J, with 7 bases in the middle. The germline gives CDR1 SGHRS, CDR2 YFSETQ. CDR3 amino acids: CASSLEPYNEKLFF. The CDR3 DNA follows: TGCGCCAGCAGCTTGGAGCCTTATAATGAAAAACTGTTTTTT.